This is a list of T cell receptor beta chains from one sample in a study of control samples from healthy donors and cancer patients. Only in-frame clones appear in the TCRdb table, and some are missing; sequencing was by immunoSEQ multiplex PCR. The sample has 120,000 to 150,000 clones; roughly 94% are singletons. Sequencing input: blood. The receptors come from a middle-aged man in good health. The CDR3 runs from the conserved cysteine through the conserved F or W. Fields, in order: clone size, J gene, D gene, V gene, CDR3 protein, CDR3 DNA. The D gene is left open where the match is weak. Clone sizes are given selectively: once, few, many, or a class where the clone is expanded.

clone_size: -
j_call: TRBJ1-1
d_call: -
v_call: TRBV4-1
cdr3_aa: CASSQAGSEAFF
cdr3_nt: TGCGCCAGCAGCCAAGCAGGGTCTGAAGCTTTCTTT

clone_size: -
j_call: TRBJ2-7
d_call: -
v_call: TRBV6-5
cdr3_aa: CASRTSSSNNYEQYF
cdr3_nt: TGTGCCAGCAGAACTAGTAGTAGTAATAACTACGAGCAGTACTTC

clone_size: -
j_call: TRBJ2-1
d_call: -
v_call: TRBV13
cdr3_aa: CASSLLLGLDEQFF
cdr3_nt: TGTGCCAGCAGCTTGTTACTGGGTCTCGATGAGCAGTTCTTC

clone_size: -
j_call: TRBJ2-5
d_call: -
v_call: TRBV24-1
cdr3_aa: CATSDFVAGGRETQYF
cdr3_nt: TGTGCCACCAGTGATTTCGTGGCAGGGGGGAGGGAGACCCAGTACTTC

clone_size: -
j_call: TRBJ1-1
d_call: -
v_call: TRBV27
cdr3_aa: CASSFSGNTEAFF
cdr3_nt: TGTGCCAGCAGTTTTTCCGGGAACACTGAAGCTTTCTTT

clone_size: once
j_call: TRBJ2-7
d_call: -
v_call: TRBV4-1
cdr3_aa: CASSQPLEEQYF
cdr3_nt: TGCGCCAGCAGCCAACCCCTCGAAGAGCAGTACTTC

clone_size: -
j_call: TRBJ1-1
d_call: -
v_call: TRBV6-1
cdr3_aa: CASSEITEAFF
cdr3_nt: TGTGCCAGCAGTGAAATAACTGAAGCTTTCTTT

clone_size: -
j_call: TRBJ2-7
d_call: -
v_call: TRBV11-2
cdr3_aa: CASSLGALEQYF
cdr3_nt: TGTGCCAGCAGCTTAGGGGCCCTCGAGCAGTACTTC

clone_size: -
j_call: TRBJ1-2
d_call: -
v_call: TRBV7-6
cdr3_aa: CASSLSPSDYGYTF
cdr3_nt: TGTGCCAGCAGCCTTTCCCCCAGTGACTATGGCTACACCTTC

clone_size: -
j_call: TRBJ2-7
d_call: TRBD2
v_call: TRBV7-2
cdr3_aa: CASSLHSGGGSYEQYF
cdr3_nt: TGTGCCAGCAGCTTACATAGCGGGGGAGGTTCCTACGAGCAGTACTTC

clone_size: -
j_call: TRBJ1-1
d_call: -
v_call: TRBV7-9
cdr3_aa: CASSFTDTEAFF
cdr3_nt: TGTGCCAGCAGCTTTACAGACACTGAAGCTTTCTTT

clone_size: -
j_call: TRBJ2-1
d_call: TRBD2
v_call: TRBV4-1
cdr3_aa: CASSSNRLAGVNEQFF
cdr3_nt: TGCGCCAGCAGCTCTAATAGACTAGCGGGAGTAAATGAGCAGTTCTTC

clone_size: -
j_call: TRBJ2-7
d_call: TRBD2
v_call: TRBV10-3
cdr3_aa: CAISVGGGEQYF
cdr3_nt: TGTGCCATCAGCGTGGGGGGGGGCGAGCAGTACTTC

clone_size: -
j_call: TRBJ1-2
d_call: -
v_call: TRBV6-5
cdr3_aa: CASSYDGRGFYGYTF
cdr3_nt: TGTGCCAGCAGTTACGACGGCAGGGGCTTCTATGGCTACACCTTC

clone_size: -
j_call: TRBJ1-1
d_call: -
v_call: TRBV6-1
cdr3_aa: CASSVGGWSGMNTEAFF
cdr3_nt: TGTGCCAGCAGTGTGGGGGGCTGGTCGGGAATGAACACTGAAGCTTTCTTT

clone_size: -
j_call: TRBJ2-7
d_call: TRBD1
v_call: TRBV5-6
cdr3_aa: CASSRGQGIVYEQYF
cdr3_nt: TGTGCCAGCAGCCGCGGACAGGGCATTGTCTACGAGCAGTACTTC

clone_size: -
j_call: TRBJ2-7
d_call: -
v_call: TRBV3-1/TRBV3-2
cdr3_aa: CASSNTLGGAYEQYF
cdr3_nt: TGTGCCAGCAGTAACACCCTCGGAGGTGCCTACGAGCAGTACTTC

clone_size: -
j_call: TRBJ1-6
d_call: -
v_call: TRBV18
cdr3_aa: CASSRTDADSPLHF
cdr3_nt: TGTGCCAGCTCACGGACAGACGCCGATTCACCCCTCCACTTT

clone_size: -
j_call: TRBJ1-6
d_call: -
v_call: TRBV28
cdr3_aa: CASSLIGDHSPLHF
cdr3_nt: TGTGCCAGCAGTTTAATAGGGGACCATTCACCCCTCCACTTT

clone_size: -
j_call: TRBJ1-1
d_call: -
v_call: TRBV10-2
cdr3_aa: CASNGSGGRGPEAFF
cdr3_nt: TGCGCCTCCAACGGGAGCGGGGGGCGGGGACCTGAAGCTTTCTTT

clone_size: -
j_call: TRBJ2-2
d_call: -
v_call: TRBV6-5
cdr3_aa: CASSRGVVAGELFF
cdr3_nt: TGTGCCAGCAGCCGAGGGGTTGTCGCCGGGGAGCTGTTTTTT

clone_size: -
j_call: TRBJ1-2
d_call: -
v_call: TRBV18
cdr3_aa: CASSPTDSQFSNYGYTF
cdr3_nt: TGTGCCAGCTCACCAACGGACAGCCAATTTTCTAACTATGGCTACACCTTC

clone_size: -
j_call: TRBJ1-2
d_call: -
v_call: TRBV3-1/TRBV3-2
cdr3_aa: CASSQGRGKKANYGYTF
cdr3_nt: TGTGCCAGCAGCCAAGGAAGGGGGAAAAAAGCTAACTATGGCTACACCTTC

clone_size: -
j_call: TRBJ2-1
d_call: TRBD2
v_call: TRBV13
cdr3_aa: CASSFPTSGNNEQFF
cdr3_nt: TGTGCCAGCAGCTTCCCGACTAGCGGGAACAATGAGCAGTTCTTC

clone_size: -
j_call: TRBJ2-1
d_call: -
v_call: TRBV18
cdr3_aa: CASSPPSSYNEQFF
cdr3_nt: TGTGCCAGCTCACCACCTAGCTCCTACAATGAGCAGTTCTTC

clone_size: once
j_call: TRBJ1-6
d_call: TRBD1
v_call: TRBV28
cdr3_aa: CASSYPTGGNSPLHF
cdr3_nt: TGTGCCAGCAGCTACCCGACAGGGGGCAATTCACCCCTCCACTTT

clone_size: -
j_call: TRBJ2-7
d_call: TRBD2
v_call: TRBV5-1
cdr3_aa: CASSPAGPLIYEQYF
cdr3_nt: TGCGCCAGCAGCCCAGCGGGACCGTTGATCTACGAGCAGTACTTC

clone_size: -
j_call: TRBJ2-1
d_call: -
v_call: TRBV30
cdr3_aa: CAWSVSVREQFF
cdr3_nt: TGTGCCTGGAGTGTTAGCGTTCGTGAGCAGTTCTTC

clone_size: -
j_call: TRBJ1-1
d_call: TRBD1
v_call: TRBV10-3
cdr3_aa: CAIRGQGGTEAFF
cdr3_nt: TGTGCCATCAGGGGACAGGGAGGGACTGAAGCTTTCTTT

clone_size: -
j_call: TRBJ2-2
d_call: -
v_call: TRBV30
cdr3_aa: CVSNFFGTKNNTGELFF
cdr3_nt: TGTGTCTCTAATTTTTTTGGGACGAAGAATAACACCGGGGAGCTGTTTTTT

clone_size: -
j_call: TRBJ1-5
d_call: -
v_call: TRBV19
cdr3_aa: CASSIRGTSNQPQHF
cdr3_nt: TGTGCCAGTAGTATAAGGGGTACTAGCAATCAGCCCCAGCATTTT

clone_size: -
j_call: TRBJ1-3
d_call: -
v_call: TRBV6-5
cdr3_aa: CASKAGQSSGNTIYF
cdr3_nt: TGTGCCAGCAAGGCAGGCCAATCCTCTGGAAACACCATATATTTT

clone_size: -
j_call: TRBJ1-1
d_call: -
v_call: TRBV6-5
cdr3_aa: CASSYWASSFGTEAFF
cdr3_nt: TGTGCCAGCAGTTACTGGGCCTCTTCTTTTGGCACTGAAGCTTTCTTT

clone_size: -
j_call: TRBJ1-2
d_call: TRBD1
v_call: TRBV5-4
cdr3_aa: CASSLTGGNYGYTF
cdr3_nt: TGTGCCAGCAGCTTAACAGGGGGAAACTATGGCTACACCTTC

clone_size: -
j_call: TRBJ2-7
d_call: -
v_call: TRBV4-1
cdr3_aa: CASSQGGAYEQYF
cdr3_nt: TGCGCCAGCAGCCAAGGGGGCGCCTACGAGCAGTACTTC

clone_size: -
j_call: TRBJ2-1
d_call: TRBD2
v_call: TRBV10-2
cdr3_aa: CASTVGGRANEQFF
cdr3_nt: TGCGCCAGCACGGTTGGGGGGAGGGCCAATGAGCAGTTCTTC

clone_size: -
j_call: TRBJ2-1
d_call: TRBD2
v_call: TRBV7-2
cdr3_aa: CASSLIRRGGINEQFF
cdr3_nt: TGTGCCAGCAGCTTAATCCGGCGGGGGGGCATCAATGAGCAGTTCTTC

clone_size: -
j_call: TRBJ1-2
d_call: -
v_call: TRBV10-3
cdr3_aa: CAISATKDGYTF
cdr3_nt: TGTGCCATCAGTGCGACAAAAGATGGCTACACCTTC

clone_size: -
j_call: TRBJ2-7
d_call: -
v_call: TRBV7-5
cdr3_aa: CAGNGGCGDEQYF
cdr3_nt: TGTGCCGGAAACGGGGGGTGTGGCGACGAGCAGTACTTC

clone_size: -
j_call: TRBJ1-1
d_call: -
v_call: TRBV11-3
cdr3_aa: CASSLMDGTEAFF
cdr3_nt: TGTGCCAGCAGCTTGATGGACGGCACTGAAGCTTTCTTT

clone_size: once
j_call: TRBJ1-2
d_call: -
v_call: TRBV7-3
cdr3_aa: CASSLKGRNADWTDNYGYTF
cdr3_nt: TGTGCCAGCAGCTTAAAGGGGAGGAATGCGGACTGGACCGACAACTATGGCTACACCTTC

clone_size: once
j_call: TRBJ1-6
d_call: TRBD1
v_call: TRBV18
cdr3_aa: CASSPTLNVGTGDSPLHF
cdr3_nt: TGTGCCAGCTCACCAACCCTCAACGTCGGGACAGGGGACTCACCCCTCCACTTT

clone_size: -
j_call: TRBJ1-4
d_call: TRBD1
v_call: TRBV2
cdr3_aa: CASSSGQGGNEKLFF
cdr3_nt: TGTGCCAGCAGTTCTGGACAGGGAGGTAATGAAAAACTGTTTTTT

clone_size: -
j_call: TRBJ1-4
d_call: -
v_call: TRBV5-1
cdr3_aa: CASSRSGTSNEKLFF
cdr3_nt: TGCGCCAGCAGCCGCTCCGGGACCTCTAATGAAAAACTGTTTTTT